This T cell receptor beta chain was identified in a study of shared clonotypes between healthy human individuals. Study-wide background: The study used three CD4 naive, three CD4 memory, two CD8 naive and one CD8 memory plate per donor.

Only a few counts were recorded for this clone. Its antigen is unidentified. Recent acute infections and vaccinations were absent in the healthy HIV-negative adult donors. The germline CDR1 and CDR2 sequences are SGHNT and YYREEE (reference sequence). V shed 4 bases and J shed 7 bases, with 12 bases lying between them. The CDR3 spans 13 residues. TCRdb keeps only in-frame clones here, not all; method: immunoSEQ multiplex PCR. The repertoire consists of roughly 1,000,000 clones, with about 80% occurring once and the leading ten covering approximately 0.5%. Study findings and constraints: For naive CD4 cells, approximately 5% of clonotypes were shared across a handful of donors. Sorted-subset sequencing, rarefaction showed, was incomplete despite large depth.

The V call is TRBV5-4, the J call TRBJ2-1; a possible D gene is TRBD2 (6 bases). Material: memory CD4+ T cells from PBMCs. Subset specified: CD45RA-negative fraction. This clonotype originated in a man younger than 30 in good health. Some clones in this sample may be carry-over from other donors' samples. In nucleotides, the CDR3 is TGTGCCAGCAGCACGGGGGAAGCGAATGAGCAGTTCTTC. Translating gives CASSTGEANEQFF.